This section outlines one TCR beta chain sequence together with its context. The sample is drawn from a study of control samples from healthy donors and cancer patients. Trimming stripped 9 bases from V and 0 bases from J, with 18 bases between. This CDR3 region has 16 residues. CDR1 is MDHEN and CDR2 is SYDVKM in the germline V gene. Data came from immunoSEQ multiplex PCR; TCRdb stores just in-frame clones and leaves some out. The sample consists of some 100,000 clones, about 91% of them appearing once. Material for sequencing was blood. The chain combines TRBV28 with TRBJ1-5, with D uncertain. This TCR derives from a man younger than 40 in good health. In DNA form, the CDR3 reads TGTGCCAGGCCCATGGGCGGCGGTAATAGCAATCAGCCCCAGCATTTT. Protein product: CARPMGGGNSNQPQHF.